This TCR beta chain was found in a study of T cell repertoires in cytomegalovirus infection. This clonotype was detected a few times. The DNA is omitted, as the CDR3 cannot be located on it reliably, and the CDR3 follows TCRdb's listing. With termini counted, the CDR3 has 16 amino acids. Per the germline V gene, CDR1 is MDHEN and CDR2 is SYDVKM. MiXCR, applied by TCRdb to the reads, yields one record per CDR3 protein. Seen here are more than 400,000 distinct CDR3 sequences, around a quarter observed once, and the top ten hold about 12%. The material sequenced was PBMCs. The clonotype originates from a human donor in good health (CMV status not recorded). Some clones in this sample may be carry-over from other donors' samples. V and J are TRBV28 and TRBJ2-5; the D call in the table, TRBD1, was not verified against the DNA. The CDR3: CASSTSGQTVQETQYF.